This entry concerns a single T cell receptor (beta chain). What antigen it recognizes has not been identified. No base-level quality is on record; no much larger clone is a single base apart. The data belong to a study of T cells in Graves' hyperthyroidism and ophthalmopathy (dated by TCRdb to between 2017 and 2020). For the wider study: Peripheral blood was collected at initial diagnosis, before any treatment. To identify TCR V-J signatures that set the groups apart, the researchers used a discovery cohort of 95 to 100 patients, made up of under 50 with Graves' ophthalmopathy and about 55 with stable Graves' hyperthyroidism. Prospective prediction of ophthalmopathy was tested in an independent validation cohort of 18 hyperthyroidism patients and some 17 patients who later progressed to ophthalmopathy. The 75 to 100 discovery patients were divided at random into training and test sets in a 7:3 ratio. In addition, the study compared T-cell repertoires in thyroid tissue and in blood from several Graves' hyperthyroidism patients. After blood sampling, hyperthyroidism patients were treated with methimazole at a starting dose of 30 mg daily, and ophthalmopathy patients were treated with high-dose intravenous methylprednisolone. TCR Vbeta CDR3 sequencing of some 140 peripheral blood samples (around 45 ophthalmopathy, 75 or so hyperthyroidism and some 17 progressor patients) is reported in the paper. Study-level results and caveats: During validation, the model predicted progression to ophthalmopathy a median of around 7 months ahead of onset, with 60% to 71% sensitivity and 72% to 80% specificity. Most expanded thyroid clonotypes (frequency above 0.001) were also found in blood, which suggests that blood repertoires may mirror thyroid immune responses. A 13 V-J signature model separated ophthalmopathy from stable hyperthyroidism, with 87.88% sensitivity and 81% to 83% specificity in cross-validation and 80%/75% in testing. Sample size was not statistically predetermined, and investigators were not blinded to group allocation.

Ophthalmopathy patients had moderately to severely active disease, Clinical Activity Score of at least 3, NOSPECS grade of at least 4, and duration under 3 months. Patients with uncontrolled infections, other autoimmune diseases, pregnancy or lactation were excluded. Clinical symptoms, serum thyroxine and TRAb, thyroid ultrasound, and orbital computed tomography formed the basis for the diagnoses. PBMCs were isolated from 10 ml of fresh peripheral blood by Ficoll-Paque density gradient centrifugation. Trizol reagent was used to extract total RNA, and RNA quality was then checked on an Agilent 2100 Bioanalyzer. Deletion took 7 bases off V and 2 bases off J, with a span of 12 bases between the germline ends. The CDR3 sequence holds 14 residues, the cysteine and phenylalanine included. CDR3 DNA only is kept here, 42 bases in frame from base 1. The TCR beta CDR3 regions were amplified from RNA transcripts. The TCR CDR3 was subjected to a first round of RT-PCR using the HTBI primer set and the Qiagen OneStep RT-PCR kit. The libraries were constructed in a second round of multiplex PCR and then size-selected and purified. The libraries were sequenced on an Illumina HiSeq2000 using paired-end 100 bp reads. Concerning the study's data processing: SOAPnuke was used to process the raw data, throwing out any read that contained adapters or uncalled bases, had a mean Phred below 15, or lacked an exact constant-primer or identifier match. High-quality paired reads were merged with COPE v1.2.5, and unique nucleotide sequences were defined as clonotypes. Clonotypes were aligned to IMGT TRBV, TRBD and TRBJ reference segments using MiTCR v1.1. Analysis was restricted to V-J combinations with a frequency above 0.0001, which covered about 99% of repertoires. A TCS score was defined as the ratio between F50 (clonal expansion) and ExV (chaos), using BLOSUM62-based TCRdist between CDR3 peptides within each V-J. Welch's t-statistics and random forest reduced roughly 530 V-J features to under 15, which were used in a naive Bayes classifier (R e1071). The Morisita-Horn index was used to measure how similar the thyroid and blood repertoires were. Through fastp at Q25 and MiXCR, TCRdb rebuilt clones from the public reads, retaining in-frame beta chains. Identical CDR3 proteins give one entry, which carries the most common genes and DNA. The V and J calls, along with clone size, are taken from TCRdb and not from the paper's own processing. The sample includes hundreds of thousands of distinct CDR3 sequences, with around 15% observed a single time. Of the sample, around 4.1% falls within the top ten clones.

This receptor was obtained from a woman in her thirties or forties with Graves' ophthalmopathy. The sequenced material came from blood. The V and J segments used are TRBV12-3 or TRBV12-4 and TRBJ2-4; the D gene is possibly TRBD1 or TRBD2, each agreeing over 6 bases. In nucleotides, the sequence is TGTGCCAGCACCCCGGGGGCTTCCAAAAACATTCAGTACTTC. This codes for CASTPGASKNIQYF.